Presented here are 8 T cell receptor beta chains from one specimen sequenced in a study of blood T cell repertoires in COVID-19. Sequencing was performed with immunoSEQ multiplex PCR; in TCRdb, only in-frame clones are kept and a portion is missing. The sample has approximately 270,000 clones, 80% to 90% seen once. The sample comprised PBMCs or T cells enriched from blood (not recorded which). The origin of the receptors is a woman in her 30s who had recovered from COVID-19.

This clone occurred a few times. V and J are TRBV4-2 and TRBJ2-7; 9 nucleotides agree with TRBD1. Trimming cost V 0 bases and J 7 bases; bases outside gene matches: 4. This CDR3 comprises 14 residues. Germline CDR1 is LGHNA and CDR2 is YNFKEQ. The CDR3 is CASSQDTGGGEQYF. For the CDR3, the DNA is TGTGCCAGCAGCCAAGATACAGGGGGCGGGGAGCAGTACTTC.

J is TRBJ2-3 and V is TRBV25-1; D remains ambiguous. The CDR3 totals 14 residues. The germline V gene encodes CDR1 MGHDK and CDR2 SYGVNS. Trimming took off 3 bases at V and 0 bases at J, with 7 bases between the two ends. DNA of the CDR3: TGTGCCAGCAGTGATCCTAGGAGCACAGATACGCAGTATTTT. Amino acid sequence: CASSDPRSTDTQYF.

The chain uses TRBV14 and TRBJ1-4; D is ambiguous. The CDR3 is 15 amino acids. Trimming removed 6 bases from V and 5 bases from J, with 16 bases in between. CDR1 SGHDN and CDR2 FVKESK come from the germline V gene. The CDR3, as DNA: TGTGCCAGCAGTCGTGCCGGCGGGTGGAATGAAAAACTGTTTTTT. This sequence encodes CASSRAGGWNEKLFF. Supplemented by reference TRBV14 and TRBJ1-4, the full variable domain reads EAGVTQFPSHSVIEKGQTVTLRCDPISGHDNLYWYRRVMGKEIKFLLHFVKESKQDESGMPNNRFLAERTGGTYSTLKVQPAELEDSGVYFCASSRAGGWNEKLFFGSGTQLSVL.

V and J are TRBV28 and TRBJ1-3, with a weak D call TRBD1 (6 bases). The CDR3 is made up of 14 amino acids. V shed 1 base and J shed 2 bases, with 6 bases lying between them. Germline V CDR1 and CDR2: MDHEN, SYDVKM. This chain's CDR3 is CASSLYRAGNTIYF. Written as DNA, the CDR3 is TGTGCCAGCAGTTTATACAGGGCTGGAAACACCATATATTTT.

The V and J genes are TRBV6-6 and TRBJ2-7; 9 bases fit TRBD1. Germline CDR1 reads MNHNY; CDR2 reads SVGAGI (reference sequence). The CDR3 runs to 14 residues. Trimming at V came to 7 bases and at J to 2 bases, leaving 6 bases not matched to a gene. Here the CDR3 reads CASTDGQGPYEQYF. DNA for the CDR3: TGTGCCAGCACCGACGGACAGGGGCCCTACGAGCAGTACTTC.

This chain uses TRBV7-2 with TRBJ2-5; D remains ambiguous. Trimming took off 2 bases at V and 0 bases at J, with 10 bases between the two ends. Germline values: CDR1 SGHTA, CDR2 FQGNSA. CDR3 length: 15 residues. The CDR3 region is CASSLNPGDQETQYF. The DNA of the CDR3 is TGTGCCAGCAGCTTAAATCCCGGAGACCAAGAGACCCAGTACTTC.

In its sample, this clone was seen once. The V call is TRBV2, the J call TRBJ1-1, with 9 bases that match TRBD1. Germline V CDR1 and CDR2: SNHLY, FYNNEI. The CDR3 has 12 amino acids. J was trimmed by 13 bases and V by 6 bases; bases with no gene match: 9. The CDR3 sequence is CASRPGTGIDFF. CDR3 DNA: TGTGCCAGCAGGCCTGGGACAGGGATCGATTTCTTT. Drawing the rest from reference TRBV2 and TRBJ1-1, the complete variable domain is EPEVTQTPSHQVTQMGQEVILRCVPISNHLYFYWYRQILGQKVEFLVSFYNNEISEKSEIFDDQFSVERPDGSNFTLKIRSTKLEDSAMYFCASRPGTGIDFFGQGTRLTVV.

The chain joins TRBV6-5 to TRBJ2-5, with D tentatively TRBD2 (5 bases). There are 12 residues in the CDR3. Trimming pared 8 bases from V and 5 bases from J, leaving 12 bases between. The germline V gene encodes CDR1 MNHEY and CDR2 SVGAGI. The CDR3 DNA is TGTGCCAGCGGTCTAGCCAAGGAGACCCAGTACTTC. Its translation is CASGLAKETQYF.